This T cell receptor (beta chain) was retrieved from a study of CXCR3-negative and CXCR3-positive naive CD8 T cells. This CDR3 is built from 14 residues. The germline gives CDR1 ENHRY, CDR2 SYGVKD. This clonotype is medium-sized (0.01 to 0.1%) by frequency. Antigen: not known. General observations from the study: Once cells were cryopreserved, CXCR3 expression went down partly, and most assays used fresh PBMCs. The study found comparably high diversity in both naive subsets and much lower diversity in memory CD8+ cells.

UMI-labeled 5' RACE TRB cDNA libraries were prepared from the cells. TCRdb reprocessed the 5' RACE reads, with one entry per CDR3 protein and no DNA. The sample's table shows roughly 8,000 distinct CDR3 sequences. The sample taken for sequencing was naive CXCR3- CD8+ T cells from blood. The sample's subset: CD45RO-CCR7+CD27+CD95- naive CD8+ T cells lacking CXCR3 (TNR3-). The chain is built from TRBV10-3 and TRBJ2-1. The source is a human donor in good health. Some clones in this sample may be carry-over from other donors' samples. Here the CDR3 reads CAIMTQDTYNEQFF.